Sequencing of this TCR beta chain was carried out in a study of shared T cell receptors in the human thymus (dated by TCRdb to the early 2020s). Context from the whole study: The study examined how the human thymus generates shared, self-reactive T-cell receptor alpha chains.

The library relied on the immunoSEQ multiplex PCR assay. Here the immuneACCESS table is served through TCRdb, limited to in-frame sequences with V and J called. Missing clones are a known gap in these copies; in checked studies unresolved V genes cover under half, and the rest lacks a known reason. The sample table holds roughly 500,000 clones, of which around 78% were seen once. Approximately 0.013% of the sample comes from the top ten. Its CDR3 holds 13 amino acids, cysteine through phenylalanine. Just the 39-base CDR3 DNA is kept, in frame starting at base 1. As encoded in the germline V gene (reference sequence), CDR1 is LNHDA while CDR2 is SQIVND. V has 5 bases trimmed and J has 8 bases trimmed; junction bases matching no gene number 6. A note on this clone: Its specific antigen is unknown. One base away there is no much larger clone; base qualities are not given.

In addition, the sample was reused for a study of human thymus T cells. As the second study states: The donors were immunologically healthy infants in Finland who had open corrective cardiac surgery for congenital heart defects. Thymus tissue was obtained as surgical resects removed during corrective cardiac surgery. Usage of V and J gene segments appeared to be biased in both the thymic and the peripheral blood repertoires. The related research reported highly overlapping thymic TCR repertoires among unrelated individuals. The study used under ten infant thymus samples plus four related peripheral blood samples to characterize TCR alpha and beta repertoires. Donor ages ranging from about 7 to 250 days were recorded, and more than 5 male and a couple of female infants were included in the cohort. Thymocytes were mechanically released from the tissue and were stored as pellets of about 9-33 million cells at -70 degrees C. A QIAsymphony instrument was used to extract genomic DNA from the frozen cell pellets. The immunoSEQ multiplex PCR assay was used to amplify the TCRB and TCRAD loci from a standardized amount of quality-controlled genomic DNA. The amplicons spanned the V(D)J region and were long enough to cover the CDR3 and allow V and J genes to be identified. Amplicon sequencing was performed on an Illumina platform through the commercial immunoSEQ service. Primer bias and sequencing errors were corrected using previously described methods, and TCRAD and TCRB definitions followed the IMGT database. Repertoires were analysed with immunoSEQ Analyzer 3.0 and VDJTools, covering basic statistics, V/J segment usage, diversity estimates, rarefaction and pairwise overlap. Diversity was estimated using the Chao1, ChaoE, Efron-Thisted, Shannon and inverse Simpson indices, and was also estimated on datasets down-sampled to the size of the smallest sample. Repertoire overlap was assessed by strict matching of CDR3 nucleotide sequence, V gene and J gene, and clustering was done by Jaccard-based multidimensional scaling. On average, thymus samples gave roughly 800,000 unique TCRB clonotypes, whereas blood samples gave about 84,000.

The specimen was thymocytes. The TCR was taken from a boy younger than two with a congenital heart defect. Donor details come from another sample of the same person, matched by shared clones. Rearrangement joined TRBV19 to TRBJ1-1, and TRBD1 aligns with 9 junction nucleotides. The CDR3 reads as follows: CASSGSGTGEAFF. The DNA sequence is TGTGCCAGTAGTGGGAGTGGGACAGGGGAAGCTTTCTTT.